This T cell receptor beta chain was documented in a study of T cell responses to AZD1222 COVID-19 vaccine. Study-wide context: Doses given second, at about 4 or about 12 weeks, were pooled.

Generated by immunoSEQ multiplex PCR, the TCRdb table keeps only in-frame clones and is missing some. The profile shows fewer than 120,000 clones, just under 95% of them singletons. Study-level findings and limits: Repertoires were sampled only after the peak T cell response. Clonal diversity may have been underestimated, and the donors were mostly white British, with more females than males. Among those given AZD1222, only six were seropositive at baseline.

In this sample, this clone turned up a few times. Its target is not known. Germline V gives CDR1 KGHSH, CDR2 LQKENI. This CDR3 has 15 residues. Unmatched junction bases numbered 7, after V lost 1 base and J lost 5 bases. Sequencing used peripheral blood, obtained on day 0 of AZD1222 vaccination. This receptor was taken from an adult in good health. The chain has TRBV18 and TRBJ2-5; 7 nucleotides agree with TRBD2. CDR3 DNA: TGTGCCAGCTCACCACTCCCGGGAGGCGGGGAGACCCAGTACTTC. Protein: CASSPLPGGGETQYF.